Listed here are 2 T cell receptor beta chains from one sample, sequenced in a study of brain T cells in children with intractable seizures (dated by TCRdb to about 2021). Sample time point, as interpreted from the label and publication: resected brain tissue, or blood drawn just prior to surgery. Libraries were built with the immunoSEQ multiplex PCR assay. The table was pulled from immuneACCESS by TCRdb, which kept in-frame rearrangements only. Such tables lose some clones; where checked, under half of the loss comes from unresolved V genes, and the rest has no known cause. This sample holds around 70,000 clones; 90% to 95% were observed only once. The ten top clones hold over 1.5% of the sample. Sequencing used peripheral blood, obtained at surgery. The source is a boy in the first two years of life with tuberous sclerosis and intractable seizures.

This chain uses TRBV27 with TRBJ2-7; D is perhaps TRBD2 (6 bases). Germline V lookup: CDR1 MNHEY, CDR2 SMNVEV (reference sequence). Trimming took off 5 bases at V and 6 bases at J, with 14 bases between the two ends. The CDR3 extends over 13 amino acids. The CDR3 sequence: CASSAPGRFEQYF. CDR3 DNA: TGTGCCAGCAGTGCCCCGGGGAGGTTCGAGCAGTACTTC.

The chain couples TRBV11-3 to TRBJ2-1; tentative D call: TRBD2 (6 bases). CDR3 length equals 15 residues. Per germline, CDR1 SGHNT and CDR2 YENEEA. Deletions cut 4 bases from V and 8 bases from J, with 18 bases between. CDR3 loop: CASSSVWGEEDEQFF. The CDR3 DNA sequence: TGTGCCAGCAGCTCAGTGTGGGGGGAGGAGGATGAGCAGTTCTTC.